Below are 11 T cell receptor beta chains sequenced from a single sample in a study of T cell clonality in common variable immunodeficiency. Data came from immunoSEQ multiplex PCR; TCRdb stores just in-frame clones and leaves some out. Listed here are about 52,000 clones without any singletons, the top ten holding about 1.8%. Source material: peripheral blood mononuclear cells. The receptor source for this set is a person aged 18 to 75 in good health.

Note on this clone: Sequencing ends 3 residues short of the CDR3 end; the germline J gene provides the rest. The V and J genes are TRBV6-2 or TRBV6-3 and TRBJ1-2, with a weak D call TRBD1 (6 bases). Germline CDR1 MNHEY, CDR2 SVGEGT. CDR3 length equals 15 residues. Here the CDR3 reads CASSLLAGGYNDYTF. The DNA read from the CDR3 is TGTGCCAGCAGTTTACTAGCGGGGGGCTACAATGAC.

This clone was counted ten times or more. The read terminates 3 residues ahead of where the CDR3 ends, so the germline J gene completes it. J is TRBJ2-7 and V is TRBV20-1; 9 bases align to TRBD1. J was trimmed by 4 bases and V by 5 bases; bases with no gene match: 6. The CDR3 length is 13 residues. Germline CDR1 reads DFQATT; CDR2 reads SNEGSKA (reference sequence). The CDR3 DNA, read in part, is TGCAGTGCTCCCGGGACAGGGATTTACGAG. It translates to CSAPGTGIYE. The full CDR3 protein reads CSAPGTGIYEQYF.

Many counts were recorded for this clone. The sequence runs out 3 residues before the end of the CDR3; the remainder is reconstructed from the germline J gene. This chain connects TRBV30 to TRBJ1-3; D is unclear. CDR1 is GTSNPN, CDR2 SVGIG, per germline (reference sequence). V was trimmed by 0 bases and J by 4 bases, leaving 4 bases between them. The CDR3 has 12 residues. The CDR3 DNA, read in part, is TGTGCCTGGAGTGTTATCGGAAACACC. This gives the protein CAWSVIGNT. The full CDR3 is CAWSVIGNTIYF.

This clone showed up many times. The read terminates 3 residues before the CDR3 end, so the remaining end is supplied by the germline J gene. The chain employs TRBV5-1 and TRBJ2-1; 8 nucleotides align to TRBD1. The trim removed 5 bases at V and 9 bases at J, leaving 4 bases unmatched. CDR1 is SGHRS and CDR2 is YFSETQ in the germline V gene. The CDR3 sequence is 12 residues long. CDR3 DNA, as far as it was read: TGCGCCAGCAGACCAGGGGGCGGTGAG. Protein product: CASRPGGGE. The CDR3, in full, reads CASRPGGGEQFF.

This clone was observed many times. The missing CDR3 end, 3 residues past where the read stops, is filled in from the germline J gene. The chain couples TRBV5-1 to TRBJ2-1, with a tentative D call TRBD1 (8 bases). Germline-derived CDR1 and CDR2 are SGHRS and YFSETQ. The CDR3 runs 14 residues. The V end lost 1 base, the J end lost 6 bases, and 11 bases lay between the germline ends. The chain's CDR3 is CASSLYRGGNEQFF. The sequenced part of the CDR3 DNA is TGCGCCAGCAGCTTGTACAGGGGGGGCAATGAG.

This clone has ten or more counts. The read falls 3 residues short of the CDR3 end, and the missing part is taken from the germline J gene. This chain uses TRBV18 with TRBJ2-3; no firm D call. Germline CDR1 and CDR2: KGHSH and LQKENI. The CDR3 consists of 15 residues. The CDR3 bases that were read are TGTGCCAGCTCACCACCTGCCCTAAGCAGGAGAACG. Amino acid sequence: CASSPPALSRRT. The complete CDR3 reads CASSPPALSRRTQYF.

At least ten counts were recorded for this clone. The CDR3 goes on 3 residues after the read ends, and that part is filled in from the germline J gene. The V gene is TRBV7-6, the J gene TRBJ1-2; D perhaps matches TRBD1 (5 bases). Per germline, CDR1 SGHVS and CDR2 FNYEAQ. This CDR3 comprises 14 residues. The CDR3 is CASSLGEGLGGYTF. The CDR3 DNA, read in part, is TGTGCCAGCAGCTTAGGGGAGGGGCTCGGGGGC.

This clone was recorded many times. The read ends 3 residues before the CDR3 terminus; that terminus is restored from the germline J gene. Other DNA sequences in this specimen translate into the identical CDR3. The rearrangement uses TRBV5-1 and TRBJ1-3; possible D gene TRBD1, 6 bases. Germline V gives CDR1 SGHRS, CDR2 YFSETQ. The CDR3 contains 14 residues. The germline V and J ends were trimmed by 4 bases and 2 bases, with 10 bases remaining between them. The part of the CDR3 DNA that was read is TGCGCCAGCAGCGAACAGGGACCTGGAAACACC. This codes for CASSEQGPGNT. In full, the CDR3 is CASSEQGPGNTIYF.

In this sample, this clone turned up many times. Read data end 3 residues before the CDR3 end; the end is taken from the germline J gene. The rearrangement uses TRBV7-2 and TRBJ2-3, with D hard to call. V lost 4 bases and J lost 2, with 10 bases in between. CDR1 and CDR2 (germline): SGHTA, FQGNSA. The CDR3 is 14 amino acids. Partial CDR3 DNA: TGTGCCAGCAGCTCAAAAGCCCCCACAGATACG. Protein: CASSSKAPTDT. The CDR3 in its entirety is CASSSKAPTDTQYF.

A few counts support this clone. The read ends 3 residues before the CDR3 terminus; that terminus is restored from the germline J gene. This sequence joins TRBV19 and TRBJ1-4; 8 positions match TRBD1. The germline V gene encodes CDR1 LNHDA and CDR2 SQIVND (reference sequence). The CDR3 has 13 residues. The CDR3 DNA, read in part, is TGTGCCAGTAGCATGGACAGGGATTCACCA. Translated, it gives CASSMDRDSP. The CDR3 in its entirety is CASSMDRDSPLFF.

This clone was picked up many times. Read coverage stops 3 residues before the CDR3 terminus; the germline J gene supplies the remainder. The V gene is TRBV2, the J gene TRBJ1-1; a possible D gene is TRBD1 (6 bases). This CDR3 is built from 12 residues. The V end was cut by 7 bases, the J end by 5 bases, with 11 bases between. Germline V CDR1 and CDR2: SNHLY, FYNNEI. The sequenced CDR3 bases are TGTGCCAGCAAGGGGACACCAACTGAA. Translated, it gives CASKGTPTE. The whole CDR3 region reads CASKGTPTEAFF.